The entry below gives a single T cell receptor (beta chain) sequence along with its context. Its antigen remains undetermined. The sample holds no much larger clone one base away, and base qualities are not on file. The record originates from a study of CD8+CD57+ T cells in acquired aplastic anemia listed by TCRdb under 2018. Study-wide context: A mean of around 3.3 ug of DNA, ranging from roughly 0.19 to 27.4 ug, was extracted from sorted CD4+ and CD8+ cells. An average of approximately 10 million reads for CD4+ cells and under 13 million reads for CD8+ cells was obtained from healthy donor samples.

The study deep-sequenced TCR repertoires of sorted CD4+ and CD8+ blood T cells from severe aplastic anemia patients and healthy subjects. Ficoll-Paque density gradient centrifugation was used to isolate peripheral blood mononuclear cells. Before DNA extraction, CD4+ and CD8+ T cells were sorted with FACS or magnetic beads. Broader findings and caveats from the paper: Twenty-nine CD8+ CDR3 sequences were found to be shared between patients and controls, but these sequences appeared to be highly expressed in patients and within the immunodominant clones of the patients. No significant difference in CD8+ Simpson's diversity was found between patients and healthy controls (P=0.060).

CDR1 SGHDN and CDR2 FVKESK were looked up in the germline V gene. The CDR3 goes from the cysteine to the phenylalanine over 20 residues. The DNA shown is the 60-base CDR3, in frame from base 1. V is pruned by 4 bases and J by 4 bases, leaving 16 bases of the junction without a gene match. Genomic DNA was used as template for profiling of TCR beta VDJ combinations and CDR3 sequences. An Illumina HiSeq 2000 was used for TCR repertoire sequencing. Per the authors' processing: Repertoire assessment relied on Simpson's diversity index, CDR3 size and DJ length profiles, and TRBV/TRBJ rearrangement plots. The most abundant DNA sequence in the deep sequencing data was defined as the immunodominant clone. CDR3 amino acid sequences were screened for sharing across subjects and were compared with published repertoires and the VDJdb database. TCRdb itself trimmed the public reads at Q25 with fastp, ran MiXCR and retained productive beta chains. Identical CDR3 proteins give one entry, which carries the most common genes and DNA. The V and J calls here are based on TCRdb, not the publication. The sample profile shows 180,000 or so distinct CDR3 sequences; about 47% of them were found once. Approximately 3% of the sample comes from the top ten.

The sample was sorted CD4+, CD8+, or CD8+CD57+ T cells (not recorded which) from PBMCs. The source of this sequence is a human donor in good health. Recombination linked TRBV14 to TRBJ2-1, with 13 central nucleotides matching TRBD2. The CDR3 protein: CASSPPRMGRLAGGYNEQFF. The bases read TGTGCCAGCAGCCCTCCCCGTATGGGCCGACTAGCGGGAGGTTACAATGAGCAGTTCTTC.